This T cell receptor (beta chain) was recorded in a study of T-cell reconstitution after alpha-beta-depleted transplantation in children. Germline CDR1 reads MNHEY; CDR2 reads SMNVEV (reference sequence). The J segment lost 6 bases and the V segment lost 6 bases, leaving 12 bases of the junction unmatched. The CDR3 runs 15 residues. Preparing the TCRbeta library involved the use of unique molecular identifiers. TCRdb itself ran the PCR reads through MiXCR, one entry per CDR3 protein. Among about 32,000 distinct CDR3 sequences listed, about 7% were seen once. Study-level findings and limits: Among T cells one year after transplant, newly produced cells accounted for most counts and diversity. Where alpha-beta T cells came from about two months after transplant was reportedly several hundred expanded graft clones.

This clonotype was recorded many times. Its specificity is unknown. The chain uses TRBV27 and TRBJ1-2; 8 positions match TRBD1. This TCR came from a child in the first two years of life who had a stem cell transplant for acute myeloid leukemia, so the T cells may come from the graft donor. Sequences were derived from peripheral blood, sampled 60 days after TCRalphabeta/CD19-depleted stem cell transplant. CDR3 nucleotides: TGTGCCAGCAGCAAATGGACAGGGCAATTAGATGGCTACACCTTC. It specifies CASSKWTGQLDGYTF.